This TCR beta chain stems from a study of blood T cell repertoires in COVID-19. On the study more broadly: Italy, Spain and the United States were the sources of the convalescent and acute COVID-19 samples. The cDNA or gDNA used as material had been derived from T cells, B-cell-depleted T cells, or PBMCs.

V was cut by 5 bases and J by 3 bases, with 8 bases left in between. Germline V gene sequence: CDR1 LGHDT, CDR2 YNNKEL (reference sequence). The CDR3 has 12 amino acids. Authors' data handling: How many nucleated cells were present was estimated from reference gene primer amplification. The method was immunoSEQ multiplex PCR; TCRdb's version includes in-frame clones alone and lacks a portion of them. That table gives V, J and clone size, and the DNA gave D and trimming. The table includes 20,000 to 25,000 clones, roughly nine tenths detected once. Sequencing was carried out using peripheral blood. The chain carries TRBV3-1 (or the pseudogene TRBV3-2) and TRBJ2-7, with D perhaps matching TRBD1 (5 bases). The sequence came from a human donor with active COVID-19. The donor label of this sample is uncertain. The CDR3 DNA sequence: TGTGCCAGCAGCACTGACAGCTACGAGCAGTACTTC. Protein: CASSTDSYEQYF.